One and the same sample provided the 20 T cell receptor beta chains below, sequenced in a study of cytomegalovirus exposure and HLA in healthy donors. The PCR contained 60 Vbeta and 13 Jbeta primers. Profiled with immunoSEQ multiplex PCR; TCRdb holds only in-frame clones, not every one. The table records 150,000 to 200,000 clones, approximately 80% of them present only once. The sample comprised PBMCs. The source of these receptors is a boy younger than 10 in good health and CMV-seronegative.

The rearrangement uses TRBV28 and TRBJ1-2, with D perhaps TRBD1 (6 bases). V was cut by 3 bases and J by 8 bases, with 16 bases left in between. The CDR3 runs to 14 residues. CDR1 and CDR2 from the germline V gene are MDHEN and SYDVKM. The CDR3 sequence: CASSFNRVGSGYTF. DNA for the CDR3: TGTGCCAGCAGTTTCAACAGGGTGGGATCGGGCTACACCTTC.

This chain connects TRBV5-1 to TRBJ2-5; 7 bases are a match to TRBD2. Germline values: CDR1 SGHRS, CDR2 YFSETQ. Trimming at V came to 4 bases and at J to 0 bases, leaving 15 bases not matched to a gene. The CDR3 runs to 18 residues. The DNA for the CDR3 is TGCGCCAGCAGCATCCAACCCGGACTAGGGCGGGACCAAGAGACCCAGTACTTC. This codes for CASSIQPGLGRDQETQYF. Together with reference TRBV5-1 and TRBJ2-5, the CDR3 gives the full variable domain: KAGVTQTPRYLIKTRGQQVTLSCSPISGHRSVSWYQQTPGQGLQFLFEYFSETQRNKGNFPGRFSGRQFSNSRSEMNVSTLELGDSALYLCASSIQPGLGRDQETQYFGPGTRLLVL.

This chain joins TRBV29-1 and TRBJ2-7; 7 bases line up with TRBD1. J was trimmed by 5 bases and V by 3 bases; bases with no gene match: 7. Germline V gene lookup returns CDR1 SQVTM and CDR2 ANQGSEA. The CDR3 contains 13 residues. The CDR3 here is CSVDPGGRDEQYF. For the CDR3, the DNA is TGCAGCGTTGATCCAGGGGGTAGGGACGAGCAGTACTTC.

This chain connects TRBV21-1 to TRBJ2-7; TRBD2 is the table's D call and was not checked against the DNA. TRBV21-1 represents a pseudogene. The CDR3 sequence is 12 residues long. This CDR3 is CASRKGGNEQYV. The DNA for the CDR3 is TGTGCCAGCAGGAAGGGAGGGAACGAGCAGTACGTC.

The chain recombines TRBV5-4 with TRBJ2-1; 8 positions agree with TRBD2. In germline, CDR1 is SGHNT, CDR2 YYREEE (reference sequence). The length of the CDR3 is 14 residues. Unmatched junction bases numbered 3, after V lost 4 bases and J lost 3 bases. DNA of the CDR3: TGTGCCAGCAGCACTAGCGGCAACTACAATGAGCAGTTCTTC. It yields the protein CASSTSGNYNEQFF.

This chain joins TRBV5-8 and TRBJ2-2, with D tentatively TRBD1 (6 bases). The V end lost 2 bases, the J end lost 4 bases, and 15 bases lay between the germline ends. Germline V lookup: CDR1 SGHTS, CDR2 YDEGEE. The CDR3 loop spans 16 amino acids. The CDR3 nucleotides are TGTGCCAGCAGCTTAAGGGGGATTCCTATCACCGGGGAGCTGTTTTTT. Protein: CASSLRGIPITGELFF. Filled out from reference TRBV5-8 and TRBJ2-2, the complete variable domain reads EAGVTQSPTHLIKTRGQQATLRCSPISGHTSVYWYQQALGLGLQFLLWYDEGEERNRGNFPPRFSGRQFPNYSSELNVNALELEDSALYLCASSLRGIPITGELFFGEGSRLTVL.

The gene calls are TRBV11-2 and TRBJ1-3, with D hard to call. Germline values: CDR1 SGHAT, CDR2 FQNNGV. Trimming pared 2 bases from V and 4 bases from J, leaving 21 bases between. This CDR3 is 18 amino acids long. As DNA, the CDR3 is TGTGCCAGCAGCTTAATGTACACGGGGAGCCCTAACGGAAACACCATATATTTT. It encodes CASSLMYTGSPNGNTIYF.

V and J are TRBV30 and TRBJ2-2; D is possibly TRBD1 (5 bases). The CDR3 totals 16 residues. Trimming took 0 bases from V and 2 from J, leaving 13 bases between them. Germline V gene data show CDR1 as GTSNPN and CDR2 as SVGIG (reference sequence). The CDR3 DNA reads as TGTGCCTGGAGTGTACGCAGGGTCCTCAACACCGGGGAGCTGTTTTTT. It encodes CAWSVRRVLNTGELFF. Full variable domain (missing parts from reference TRBV30 and TRBJ2-2): SQTIHQWPATLVQPVGSPLSLECTVEGTSNPNLYWYRQAAGRGLQLLFYSVGIGQISSEVPQNLSASRPQDRQFILSSKKLLLSDSGFYLCAWSVRRVLNTGELFFGEGSRLTVL.

The chain employs TRBV5-4 and TRBJ2-3, with D possibly matching TRBD2 (6 bases). V was clipped by 5 bases and J by 2 bases, with 15 bases between them. The CDR3 length is 15 residues. CDR1 and CDR2 (germline): SGHNT, YYREEE (reference sequence). This chain's CDR3 is CASRLSGPSTDTQYF. CDR3 bases: TGTGCCAGCAGGCTAAGCGGGCCCTCCACAGATACGCAGTATTTT. The variable domain in full, completed from reference TRBV5-4 and TRBJ2-3, reads ETGVTQSPTHLIKTRGQQVTLRCSSQSGHNTVSWYQQALGQGPQFIFQYYREEENGRGNFPPRFSGLQFPNYSSELNVNALELDDSALYLCASRLSGPSTDTQYFGPGTRLTVL.

J is TRBJ2-1 and V is TRBV7-7; perhaps TRBD1 as D (5 bases). Germline CDR1 SSHAT, CDR2 FNYEAQ (reference sequence). This CDR3 is built from 13 residues. Trimming pared 5 bases from V and 8 bases from J, leaving 13 bases between. CDR3 DNA sequence: TGTGCCAGCAGCCAGGGTGGTAGGGATGAGCAGTTCTTC. Protein sequence: CASSQGGRDEQFF.

The V and J genes are TRBV20-1 and TRBJ1-2; a weak D match, TRBD1 (5 bases). Germline V gene sequence: CDR1 DFQATT, CDR2 SNEGSKA (reference sequence). The CDR3 is 11 amino acids. V lost 5 bases and J lost 5, with 9 bases in between. Written as DNA, the CDR3 is TGCAGTGCTGCGGGGCCTTATGGCTACACCTTC. Residues: CSAAGPYGYTF.

This chain joins TRBV6-6 and TRBJ2-7; 9 bases agree with TRBD1. Germline-derived CDR1 and CDR2 are MNHNY and SVGAGI (reference sequence). The CDR3 length is 14 residues. J gave up 0 bases and V 6 bases, and 3 bases lay outside the gene matches. CDR3 coding DNA: TGTGCCAGCAGACCGACAGGGGGCTCCTACGAGCAGTACGTC. Translation gives CASRPTGGSYEQYV.

V gene TRBV10-1 combines with J gene TRBJ2-3; D uncertain. With 6 bases removed from V and 2 bases from J, the gap between germline ends came to 6 bases. The CDR3 runs 12 residues. Germline lookup yields CDR1 WNHNN and CDR2 SYGVQD (reference sequence). CDR3: CASRTPTDTQYF. Written as DNA, the CDR3 is TGCGCCAGCAGGACTCCCACAGATACGCAGTATTTT.

The chain uses TRBV6-5 and TRBJ1-1, with no clear D. CDR3 length: 15 amino acids. CDR1 and CDR2 from the germline V gene are MNHEY and SVGAGI. V shed 2 bases and J shed 3 bases, with 13 bases lying between them. Here the CDR3 DNA reads TGTGCCAGCAGTTACGGGAGTGGTAGGGACACTGAAGCTTTCTTT. It yields the protein CASSYGSGRDTEAFF.

The chain has TRBV28 and TRBJ1-6; 8 bases match TRBD1. The CDR3 sequence is 14 residues long. Germline lookup yields CDR1 MDHEN and CDR2 SYDVKM. The V and J ends lost 7 bases and 8 bases, in that order; junction bases with no gene match: 7. CDR3 DNA sequence: TGTGCCAGCAACAAAGGACAGGGATATTCACCCCTCCACTTT. This codes for CASNKGQGYSPLHF.

The V call is TRBV4-1, the J call TRBJ2-3, with a weak D call TRBD2 (5 bases). Germline V CDR1 and CDR2: MGHRA, YSYEKL. The CDR3 length is 15 residues. V was clipped by 6 bases and J by 3 bases, with 16 bases between them. The CDR3 nucleotides read TGCGCCAGCAGGGCCGGGTCGGGGATGACAGATACGCAGTATTTT. This translates into CASRAGSGMTDTQYF.

The chain carries TRBV5-1 and TRBJ1-2, with 7 bases matching TRBD1. V lost 4 bases and J lost 0; bases outside the gene matches: 12. CDR1 is SGHRS and CDR2 is YFSETQ in the germline V gene. The length of the CDR3 is 17 residues. The CDR3 is CASSPVGQVNSNYGYTF. In DNA, the CDR3 is TGCGCCAGCAGCCCGGTTGGACAGGTCAATTCTAACTATGGCTACACCTTC.

This chain links TRBV7-3 with TRBJ2-3; TRBD2 agrees at 12 bases. The CDR3 is made up of 19 amino acids. Germline assignment: CDR1 SGHTA and CDR2 FQGTGA. V lost 4 bases and J lost 1; bases outside the gene matches: 12. The CDR3 DNA reads as TGTGCCAGCAGCTCCCAGACTAGCGGGAGAATGTTTGGCACAGATACGCAGTATTTT. This sequence encodes CASSSQTSGRMFGTDTQYF.

This clone has a handful of counts. This chain connects TRBV19 to TRBJ1-1; D not certain. CDR1 and CDR2 from the germline V gene are LNHDA and SQIVND (reference sequence). V lost 3 bases and J 1 base, leaving 6 bases between the germline ends. The CDR3 runs 13 residues. Here the CDR3 reads CASSIMRNTEAFF. CDR3 DNA sequence: TGTGCCAGTAGTATCATGAGGAACACTGAAGCTTTCTTT. The full variable domain, with the rest looked up from reference TRBV19 and TRBJ1-1, is DGGITQSPKYLFRKEGQNVTLSCEQNLNHDAMYWYRQDPGQGLRLIYYSQIVNDFQKGDIAEGYSVSREKKESFPLTVTSAQKNPTAFYLCASSIMRNTEAFFGQGTRLTVV.

V usage is TRBV6-1 and J usage is TRBJ2-5; 10 nucleotides match TRBD1. Matching the DNA end better, TRBJ2-7 makes the J call doubtful. This CDR3 is 16 amino acids long. CDR1 is MNHNS, CDR2 SASEGT, per germline. This CDR3 is CASSGGDRGRGDEQYF. In DNA form, the CDR3 reads TGTGCCAGCAGTGGGGGCGACAGGGGGCGCGGGGACGAGCAGTACTTC.